Given below is one TCR beta chain in context. This sample is drawn from a study of T cell responses to AZD1222 COVID-19 vaccine. TCRdb keeps only in-frame clones here, not all; method: immunoSEQ multiplex PCR. The sample records 100,000 to 150,000 clones, about nine tenths being singletons. Sequenced here: peripheral blood, sampled on day 0 of AZD1222 vaccination. The TCR was taken from an adult in good health.

The CDR3 DNA reads as TGTGCCAGCTCAAGTTATGACACCGGGGAGCTGTTTTTT. Translated: CASSSYDTGELFF. The rearrangement joins TRBV18 to TRBJ2-2, with D hard to call. The CDR3 spans 13 residues. V dropped 5 bases and J dropped 3 bases, with 7 bases sitting between them. Germline-derived CDR1 and CDR2 are KGHSH and LQKENI. The full variable domain, completed using reference TRBV18 and TRBJ2-2, is NAGVMQNPRHLVRRRGQEARLRCSPMKGHSHVYWYRQLPEEGLKFMVYLQKENIIDESGMPKERFSAEFPKEGPSILRIQQVVRGDSAAYFCASSSYDTGELFFGEGSRLTVL.